These T cell receptor beta chains were read from a single sample in a study of shared clonotypes between healthy human individuals. Some clones are missing from TCRdb's copy, which holds only in-frame ones; the method was immunoSEQ multiplex PCR. The table has a few hundred thousand clones, around 78% seen once. What was sequenced was PBMCs. The receptors were sampled from a woman aged 40 to 49 in good health. Some clones in this sample may be carry-over from other donors' samples. CDR3s include the opening cysteine and the closing phenylalanine or tryptophan. A D gene is named only where the DNA matches it firmly. Only part of the rows carry a size: once, few, many, or a class if the clone is expanded.

clone_size d_call j_call v_call cdr3_nt cdr3_aa
- - TRBJ2-1 TRBV6-6 TGTGCCAGCAGTTTGAGCGGCTCCTACAATGAGCAGTTCTTC CASSLSGSYNEQFF
- - TRBJ2-5 TRBV27 TGTGCCAGCAGTTTTTGGCAGGGGGGCGGAGAGACCCAGTACTTC CASSFWQGGGETQYF
- - TRBJ2-1 TRBV28 TGTGCCAGCAGTTTCGCGGGACACCCGGATAATGAGCAGTTCTTC CASSFAGHPDNEQFF
- - TRBJ1-1 TRBV7-8 TGTGCCAGCAGCTTAGGGGTTGGGCACCTGAACACTGAAGCTTTCTTT CASSLGVGHLNTEAFF
- - TRBJ2-5 TRBV2 TGTGCCAGCAGTCAAGAGGCCCAGTACTTC CASSQEAQYF
- TRBD1 TRBJ1-2 TRBV19 TGTGCCAGTAGTACCCCCCGGGGACAGGGACTCCTCTATGGCTACACCTTC CASSTPRGQGLLYGYTF
- - TRBJ2-1 TRBV4-2 TGTGCCAGCAGCCAGAGGGGCGACGAGCAGTTCTTC CASSQRGDEQFF
- TRBD1 TRBJ1-5 TRBV11-2 TGTGCCAGCAGCCCCGGGACAGACCTTAGCAATCAGCCCCAGCATTTT CASSPGTDLSNQPQHF
once - TRBJ2-2 TRBV11-2 TGTGCCAGCAGCAGCCCCCCGAACACCGGGGAGCTGTTTTTT CASSSPPNTGELFF
- - TRBJ1-5 TRBV6-1 TGTGCCAGCAGGCCCCAGGTTAATCAGCCCCAGCATTTT CASRPQVNQPQHF